This T cell receptor beta chain emerged from a study of beta chain features in type 1 diabetes. CDR1 and CDR2 from the germline V gene are SGDLS and YYNGEE. CDR3 length: 19 amino acids. The trim removed 4 bases at V and 1 base at J, leaving 16 bases unmatched. Reverse transcription of all isolated RNA meant that expressed TCRB transcripts were sequenced. Sequencing was performed with immunoSEQ multiplex PCR; in TCRdb, only in-frame clones are kept and a portion is missing. The table lists some 400,000 clones, less than 15% of them singletons. This TCR was sampled from a woman aged 18-29 years in good health. V usage is TRBV9 and J usage is TRBJ2-4; TRBD2 matches 8 bases. Sequencing input: naive CD4+ T cells from blood. The CDR3 protein is CASSLQAGSGVVAKNIQYF. CDR3 coding DNA: TGTGCCAGCAGCCTCCAGGCTGGTAGCGGGGTGGTTGCCAAAAACATTCAGTACTTC.